This T cell receptor (beta chain) was obtained from a study of shared clonotypes between healthy human individuals (dated by TCRdb to about 2020). Background on the whole study: The cohort comprised two women and a few men aged 18 to 49 years. To estimate repertoire size and how much clonotype sharing occurs between individuals, the study deeply sequenced the blood TCR repertoires of several healthy adults. Different laboratories and diverse techniques were used to prepare libraries and sequence TCR repertoires, to increase sequencing depth and limit assay-specific biases. Each donor's leukapheresis produced roughly between roughly 0.9 and 9 billion PBMCs.

Using the deep immunoSEQ assay, multiplex PCR amplified TCR CDR3 regions from genomic DNA. For each cell subset, the extracted genomic DNA was distributed evenly across all wells of several immunoSEQ 96-well plates, and each plate served as one replicate. For unsorted PBMC, each replicate PCR was loaded with 300 to 350 ng genomic DNA, equivalent to some 27,000 T cell genomes. Genomic DNA from unsorted PBMC was sequenced over ten immunoSEQ deep assay plates. Purified libraries were measured with a Qubit 3.0 fluorometer, size-checked on a Bioanalyzer 2100, and measured again with the KAPA Library Quantification kit. Every immunoSEQ 96-well plate was sequenced on a separate single-read 150-cycle Illumina NextSeq 550 flow cell. Per the source publication's procedure: Because the immunoSEQ output held only junctional sequences and lacked quality scores, the filtering could not match the filtering applied to full-length reads. Sequences were annotated with PyIR, a Python wrapper for IgBLAST v1.9, and V/J genes and CDR3 were assigned using IMGT germline references. Any read was removed if the V/J assignment was weak (E-value above 1e-6), the CDR3 was missing, or the read contained stop codons, out-of-frame junctions, or ambiguous translated residues. V3J clonotypes were defined as sequences sharing the same inferred V gene, J gene, and CDR3 amino acid sequence. Percentage overlap between repertoires was calculated by dividing the number of shared unique clonotypes by the size of the smaller repertoire. Richness of each repertoire was evaluated using RTK rarefaction, the Chao1 estimator, and Recon v2.1 estimates of unobserved clonotypes. What TCRdb holds here is the immuneACCESS table cut down to in-frame rearrangements. Part of the clones is not present; checked against another copy, under half of the missing clones reflect an unresolved V gene, and the others are unexplained. The V and J calls and clone size come from that table; D and trimming were worked out from the DNA. For this sample the table gives about 470,000 clones, of which around 79% were detected only once. The ten top clones hold less than 15% of the sample.

Broader findings and caveats from the paper: Because the study included only a small number of donors, the genetic and exposure-history diversity represented was limited. Based on pairwise subsampling, the degree of clonotype sharing among donors was expected to be affected by sequencing depth. Only blood was sampled, and tissue TCR repertoires likely differ from those in blood.

Based on the germline V gene, the CDR1 and CDR2 sequences are SGHRS and YFSETQ. From its cysteine to its phenylalanine, the CDR3 spans 16 amino acids. Just the 48-base CDR3 DNA is kept, in frame starting at base 1. Cut back by 0 bases and 5 bases, the V and J ends lie 16 bases apart. Healthy HIV-negative adults with no recently reported acute infections or vaccinations were included as donors. Every donor was a Caucasian adult living in Nashville, Tennessee, USA. For unsorted samples, about 90 million PBMCs were counted and genomic DNA was extracted with the QIAamp DNA Blood Mini kit. Blood was obtained by leukapheresis, after which PBMCs were separated by Ficoll-Histopaque density gradient centrifugation and cryopreserved in liquid nitrogen vapor phase. Notes on this clone: Its binding antigen is unknown. Qualities for individual bases were not recorded, and no much larger clone is one base off.

Sequenced: PBMCs. This TCR was recovered from a woman between 40 and 50 years old in good health. Some clones in this sample may be carry-over from other donors' samples. In this chain, TRBV5-1 is recombined with TRBJ2-3; the D segment could be TRBD2, given 7 matching bases. The CDR3 protein: CASSLVFGGARDTQYF. The DNA sequence follows: TGCGCCAGCAGCTTGGTGTTTGGGGGGGCAAGAGATACGCAGTATTTT.